This is a list of T cell receptor beta chains from one sample in a study of cytomegalovirus exposure and HLA in healthy donors. The repertoire was sequenced with immunoSEQ multiplex PCR; TCRdb's copy has only in-frame clones and lacks some. The table lists more than 80,000 clones, approximately 75% of them singletons. The material sequenced was PBMCs. The receptors were sampled from a man in his sixties in good health and CMV-seronegative. CDR3s include the opening cysteine and the closing phenylalanine or tryptophan. D genes are given only for firm matches. Clone size appears in some rows only: once, few, many, or a class for an expanded clone.

V	D	J	size	DNA	CDR3
TRBV29-1	TRBD2	TRBJ2-3	NA	TGCAGCGCCCGGCCTAGCGGGGGCACAGATACGCAGTATTTT	CSARPSGGTDTQYF
TRBV7-2	NA	TRBJ2-7	NA	TGTGCCAGCAGCTTAGTACAGACCTACGAGCAGTACTTC	CASSLVQTYEQYF
TRBV6-5	NA	TRBJ1-1	NA	TGTGCCAGCAGCCTACAGACCATGAACACTGAAGCTTTCTTT	CASSLQTMNTEAFF
TRBV2	NA	TRBJ2-2	few	TGTGCCAGCAGTGAATGGGTGGGAGCGTCGGTATTAGGGGAGCTGTTTTTT	CASSEWVGASVLGELFF
TRBV30	NA	TRBJ1-3	NA	TGTGCCTGGAGTGTTGGAGGGTCTGGAAACACCATATATTTT	CAWSVGGSGNTIYF
TRBV6-5	TRBD1	TRBJ2-7	NA	TGTGCCTCCATCCGCGGACAGGGAAGATCCGAGCAGTACTTC	CASIRGQGRSEQYF
TRBV10-3	TRBD2	TRBJ2-3	NA	TGTGCCATCCGGGGAGGGATTAACACAGATACGCAGTATTTT	CAIRGGINTDTQYF
TRBV2	TRBD2	TRBJ2-7	NA	TGTGCCAGCAGCACTAGCGGGGTAGGCGAGCAGTACTTC	CASSTSGVGEQYF
TRBV7-8	TRBD1	TRBJ2-7	once	TGTGCCAGCAGCTTAAGCCCGGGACAGGTCTCCTACGAGCAGTACTTC	CASSLSPGQVSYEQYF
TRBV13	NA	TRBJ1-3	once	TGTGCCAGCAGCGCCCAGGGGAGAAACACCATATATTTT	CASSAQGRNTIYF
TRBV6-5	TRBD1	TRBJ2-1	NA	TGTGCCAGCAGTTCGGGGACAGGGTATATTGAGCAGTTCTTC	CASSSGTGYIEQFF